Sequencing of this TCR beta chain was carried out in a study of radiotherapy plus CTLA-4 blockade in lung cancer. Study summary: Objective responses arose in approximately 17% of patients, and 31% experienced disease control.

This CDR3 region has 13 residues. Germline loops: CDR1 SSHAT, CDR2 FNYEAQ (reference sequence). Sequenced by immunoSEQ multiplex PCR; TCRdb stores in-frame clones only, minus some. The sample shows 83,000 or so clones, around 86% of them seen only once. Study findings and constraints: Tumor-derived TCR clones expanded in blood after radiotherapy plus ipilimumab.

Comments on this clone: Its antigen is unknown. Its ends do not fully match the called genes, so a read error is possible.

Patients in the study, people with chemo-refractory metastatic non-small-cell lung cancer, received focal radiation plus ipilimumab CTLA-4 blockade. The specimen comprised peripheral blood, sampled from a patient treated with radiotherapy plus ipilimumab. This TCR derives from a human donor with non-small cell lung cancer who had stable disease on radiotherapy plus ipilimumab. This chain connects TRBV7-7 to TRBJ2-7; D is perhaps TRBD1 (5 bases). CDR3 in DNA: TGTGCTAGCAGCTTAGATCAGGGCCGCGAGCAGTACTTC. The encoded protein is CASSLDQGREQYF.